A selection of T cell receptor beta chains follows, all from one sample in a study of Ad26.COV2.S vaccination and SARS-CoV-2 variants. Assay used: immunoSEQ multiplex PCR; TCRdb lists only in-frame clones, some missing. The repertoire holds fewer than 400,000 clones, 75% to 90% seen once, with around 2% in the top ten. This specimen consisted of peripheral blood, obtained in a trial of Ad26.COV2.S vaccine versus placebo. The receptors originated from a person between 18 and 59 years old who received the Ad26.COV2.S COVID-19 vaccine or a placebo. Both conserved end residues are part of each CDR3. A D gene is named only where the DNA matches it firmly. The size field is filled for only some rows; it gives once, few, many or a size class.

CDR3aa | CDR3nt | abundance | d_gene | v_gene | len | j_gene
CASRGLAGAIYNEQFF | TGTGCCAGCAGAGGACTAGCGGGGGCCATTTACAATGAGCAGTTCTTC | NA | TRBD2 | TRBV28 | 16 | TRBJ2-1
CSASWHTNTEAFF | TGCAGTGCTAGTTGGCATACGAACACTGAAGCTTTCTTT | NA | NA | TRBV20-1 | 13 | TRBJ1-1
CASSSTWQGASEAFF | TGTGCCAGCAGTTCTACTTGGCAGGGGGCTTCTGAAGCTTTCTTT | few | TRBD1 | TRBV6-2/TRBV6-3 | 15 | TRBJ1-1
CASSLRGASGNTIYF | TGTGCCAGCAGCCTGAGGGGCGCTTCTGGAAACACCATATATTTT | NA | NA | TRBV9 | 15 | TRBJ1-3
CASSFSGNNEQFF | TGCGCCAGCAGCTTTAGCGGAAACAATGAGCAGTTCTTC | NA | NA | TRBV5-1 | 13 | TRBJ2-1
CAWSTGPNTEAFF | TGTGCCTGGAGTACAGGGCCAAACACTGAAGCTTTCTTT | NA | NA | TRBV30 | 13 | TRBJ1-1
CASNIIPARGYGYTF | TGTGCCAGTAATATCATCCCGGCCCGGGGCTATGGCTACACCTTC | NA | NA | TRBV19 | 15 | TRBJ1-2
CASNRPSPGADEQFF | TGTGCCAGCAATCGACCCTCCCCGGGGGCCGATGAGCAGTTCTTC | NA | NA | TRBV28 | 15 | TRBJ2-1
CATVQGARETQYF | TGTGCCACCGTACAGGGGGCCCGAGAGACCCAGTACTTC | NA | TRBD1 | TRBV28 | 13 | TRBJ2-5
CASSQGSSGSTDTQYF | TGCGCCAGCAGCCAAGGGTCTAGCGGGAGCACAGATACGCAGTATTTT | NA | TRBD2 | TRBV4-3 | 16 | TRBJ2-3
CASSKGGSYEQYF | TGTGCCAGCAGCAAGGGTGGATCCTACGAGCAGTACTTC | NA | NA | TRBV21-1 | 13 | TRBJ2-7
CAWSGIQETQYF | TGTGCCTGGAGTGGAATCCAAGAGACCCAGTACTTC | NA | NA | TRBV30 | 12 | TRBJ2-5
CAISPTSGRTNTGELFF | TGTGCCATCAGCCCAACTAGCGGGAGGACGAACACCGGGGAGCTGTTTTTT | NA | TRBD2 | TRBV10-3 | 17 | TRBJ2-2
CASSFSGSNGELFF | TGTGCCAGCAGCTTCAGCGGGAGTAACGGGGAGCTGTTTTTT | NA | TRBD2 | TRBV7-3 | 14 | TRBJ2-2
CASSSGTRRAKNIQYF | TGTGCCAGCAGTTCCGGGACTAGAAGAGCCAAAAACATTCAGTACTTC | NA | TRBD2 | TRBV28 | 16 | TRBJ2-4
CASSPAAGRNEQFF | TGTGCCAGCAGCCCGGCGGCGGGGAGAAATGAGCAGTTCTTC | NA | NA | TRBV5-4 | 14 | TRBJ2-1
CASSGGTSGSYEQYF | TGTGCCAGCAGCGGAGGGACTAGCGGCTCCTACGAGCAGTACTTC | NA | TRBD2 | TRBV5-4 | 15 | TRBJ2-7
CASSDKFGLAGVEEQFF | TGTGCCAGCAGTGATAAGTTCGGACTAGCGGGAGTGGAAGAGCAGTTCTTC | few | TRBD2 | TRBV6-1 | 17 | TRBJ2-1
CASSVARGLGNTIYF | TGTGCCAGCAGCGTAGCCAGGGGCCTTGGAAACACCATATATTTT | NA | NA | TRBV9 | 15 | TRBJ1-3
CASSLVVGQGGYEQYF | TGTGCCAGCAGCTTAGTCGTGGGACAGGGAGGCTACGAGCAGTACTTC | NA | TRBD1 | TRBV11-2 | 16 | TRBJ2-7
CASSQEVGAAFF | TGTGCCAGCAGCCAAGAGGTAGGGGCTGCTTTCTTT | NA | NA | TRBV3-1/TRBV3-2 | 12 | TRBJ1-1
CASSSGTGNTEAFF | TGTGCCAGCAGCTCGGGGACAGGGAACACTGAAGCTTTCTTT | NA | TRBD1 | TRBV11-3 | 14 | TRBJ1-1
CSVVPDPNTEAFF | TGCAGCGTTGTTCCAGACCCAAACACTGAAGCTTTCTTT | NA | NA | TRBV29-1 | 13 | TRBJ1-1
CSVEGASGSSYNEQFF | TGCAGCGTTGAAGGTGCTAGCGGTAGCTCCTACAATGAGCAGTTCTTC | NA | TRBD2 | TRBV29-1 | 16 | TRBJ2-1
CASSIGAGSYEQYF | TGTGCCAGTAGTATAGGGGCAGGGAGCTACGAGCAGTACTTC | once | NA | TRBV19 | 14 | TRBJ2-7
CASSLSLGQPQHF | TGTGCCAGCAGTTTAAGCTTAGGTCAGCCCCAGCATTTT | NA | NA | TRBV27 | 13 | TRBJ1-5
CASRYGVDTGELFF | TGTGCCAGCAGATATGGGGTGGACACCGGGGAGCTGTTTTTT | NA | NA | TRBV6-4 | 14 | TRBJ2-2
CASSRHSSGANVLTF | TGTGCCAGTAGTAGACACAGCTCTGGGGCCAACGTCCTGACTTTC | few | NA | TRBV19 | 15 | TRBJ2-6
CASSLVQGNEQFF | TGTGCCAGCAGCTTGGTTCAGGGCAATGAGCAGTTCTTC | NA | NA | TRBV5-4 | 13 | TRBJ2-1
CASSVGRGRQPQHF | TGTGCCAGCAGCGTAGGGAGGGGTCGTCAGCCCCAGCATTTT | NA | NA | TRBV9 | 14 | TRBJ1-5
CASSLELSHGEQYF | TGTGCCAGCAGCTTAGAACTTTCCCACGGCGAGCAGTACTTC | once | NA | TRBV11-2 | 14 | TRBJ2-7
CATNSRVENSPLHF | TGTGCCACCAATTCCAGGGTGGAGAATTCACCCCTCCACTTT | NA | NA | TRBV6-5 | 14 | TRBJ1-6
CASSLGTGGNYGYTF | TGTGCCAGCAGTCTAGGGACAGGGGGCAACTATGGCTACACCTTC | NA | TRBD1 | TRBV27 | 15 | TRBJ1-2
CASSPAGTQETQYF | TGTGCCAGCAGCCCCGCTGGGACCCAAGAGACCCAGTACTTC | NA | NA | TRBV7-2 | 14 | TRBJ2-5
CASSLDAEQYF | TGTGCCAGCAGCTTAGACGCCGAGCAGTACTTC | few | NA | TRBV7-9 | 11 | TRBJ2-7
CASSLGRTLQETQYF | TGTGCCAGCAGCTTAGGCAGGACTCTCCAAGAGACCCAGTACTTC | NA | NA | TRBV5-4 | 15 | TRBJ2-5
CASSTDLGYEQYF | TGTGCCAGCAGTACTGATTTGGGCTACGAGCAGTACTTC | few | NA | TRBV28 | 13 | TRBJ2-7
CASSPTVAGEQYF | TGTGCCAGCAGTCCGACAGTGGCGGGGGAGCAGTACTTC | NA | NA | TRBV12-3/TRBV12-4 | 13 | TRBJ2-7
CAWSVNFLNTEAFF | TGTGCCTGGAGTGTCAACTTTCTGAACACTGAAGCTTTCTTT | NA | NA | TRBV30 | 14 | TRBJ1-1
CASSFGQGTNEKLFF | TGTGCCAGCAGCTTTGGGCAGGGAACTAATGAAAAACTGTTTTTT | NA | NA | TRBV5-6 | 15 | TRBJ1-4
CAWDPSGSTKQYF | TGTGCCTGGGACCCCAGCGGTTCTACGAAGCAGTACTTC | NA | NA | TRBV30 | 13 | TRBJ2-7
CASRQREETGELFF | TGTGCCAGCAGGCAGCGGGAGGAGACCGGGGAGCTGTTTTTT | NA | TRBD2 | TRBV4-2 | 14 | TRBJ2-2
CASRWGAQANQPQHF | TGTGCCAGTAGGTGGGGGGCACAGGCTAATCAGCCCCAGCATTTT | NA | NA | TRBV19 | 15 | TRBJ1-5
CASSVPPGSGSLTDTQYF | TGTGCCAGCAGCGTACCCCCAGGGAGTGGGTCTCTCACAGATACGCAGTATTTT | once | NA | TRBV9 | 18 | TRBJ2-3
CASSRSGTDTQYF | TGTGCCAGCAGCCGCAGCGGGACAGATACGCAGTATTTT | NA | NA | TRBV13 | 13 | TRBJ2-3
CASSYYAYQPQHF | TGTGCCAGCAGTTACTATGCGTATCAGCCCCAGCATTTT | NA | NA | TRBV6-5 | 13 | TRBJ1-5
CASSPQGRMNTEAFF | TGTGCCAGCAGCCCACAGGGACGGATGAACACTGAAGCTTTCTTT | once | NA | TRBV7-9 | 15 | TRBJ1-1
CATSHGTKGGIETQYF | TGTGCCACCAGTCATGGGACAAAGGGCGGAATAGAGACCCAGTACTTC | NA | NA | TRBV24-1 | 16 | TRBJ2-5
CASSRLARQETQYF | TGTGCCAGCAGCCGACTAGCGCGTCAAGAGACCCAGTACTTC | once | TRBD2 | TRBV7-9 | 14 | TRBJ2-5